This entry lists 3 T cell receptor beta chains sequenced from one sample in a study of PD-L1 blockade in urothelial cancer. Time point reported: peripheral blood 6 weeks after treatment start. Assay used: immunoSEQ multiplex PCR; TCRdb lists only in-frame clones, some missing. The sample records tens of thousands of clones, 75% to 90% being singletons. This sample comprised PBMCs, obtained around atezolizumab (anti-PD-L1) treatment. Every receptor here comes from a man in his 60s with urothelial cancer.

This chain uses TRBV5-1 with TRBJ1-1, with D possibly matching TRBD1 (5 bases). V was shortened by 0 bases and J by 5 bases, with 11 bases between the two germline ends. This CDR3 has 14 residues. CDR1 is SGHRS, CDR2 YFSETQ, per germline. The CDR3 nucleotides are TGCGCCAGCAGCTTGGGGGCCGGGGGGACTGAAGCTTTCTTT. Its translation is CASSLGAGGTEAFF. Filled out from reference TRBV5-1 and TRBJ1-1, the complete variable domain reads KAGVTQTPRYLIKTRGQQVTLSCSPISGHRSVSWYQQTPGQGLQFLFEYFSETQRNKGNFPGRFSGRQFSNSRSEMNVSTLELGDSALYLCASSLGAGGTEAFFGQGTRLTVV.

The CDR3 DNA follows: TGTGCCACCGACAGGCCTATGAACACTGAAGCTTTCTTT. Translation: CATDRPMNTEAFF. The J gene is TRBJ1-1, the V gene TRBV28; possibly TRBD1 for D (6 bases). CDR1 is MDHEN, CDR2 SYDVKM, per germline. The CDR3 covers 13 residues. Deletions cut 10 bases from V and 0 bases from J, with 12 bases between.

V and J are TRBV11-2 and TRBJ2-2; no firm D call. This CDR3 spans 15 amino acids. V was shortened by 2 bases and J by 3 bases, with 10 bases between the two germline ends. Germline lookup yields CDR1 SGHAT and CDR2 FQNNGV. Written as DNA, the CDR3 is TGTGCCAGCAGCTTACGTGGAGAGGACACCGGGGAGCTGTTTTTT. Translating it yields CASSLRGEDTGELFF.